This TCR beta chain was sequenced for a study of shared clonotypes between healthy human individuals. TCRdb's copy holds only in-frame clones and misses some; the assay was immunoSEQ multiplex PCR. The sample gives just over 2,000,000 clones, approximately 95% of which show up once; about 1.1% is in the top ten. Trimming pared 5 bases from V and 4 bases from J, leaving 15 bases between. The CDR3 is made up of 15 amino acids. CDR1 SEHNR and CDR2 FQNEAQ come from the germline V gene (reference sequence). Naive CD8 cells comprised CD45RO-negative, CCR7-positively selected cells, excluding terminally differentiated effector memory CD45RA+ cells.

This sequence was found in a young man in good health. The rearrangement joins TRBV7-9 to TRBJ1-3; no definite D call. Sequencing was performed on naive CD8+ T cells sorted from blood. The CDR3 spells CASSPPTRYGNTIYF. The CDR3 DNA reads TGTGCCAGCAGCCCCCCAACCCGATACGGAAACACCATATATTTT.